This T cell receptor beta chain was recovered during a study of blood T cell repertoires in COVID-19. Overall study: Samples came from the United States, Italy and Spain, spanning acute and convalescent COVID-19. T cells, B-cell-depleted T cells, or PBMCs supplied cDNA or gDNA.

Authors' data handling: Quantification of nucleated cells was approximated via reference gene primer amplification. Assay used: immunoSEQ multiplex PCR; TCRdb lists only in-frame clones, some missing. The V and J calls and clone size come from that table; D and trimming were worked out from the DNA. The sample has tens of thousands of clones; roughly 83% are singletons. This receptor was taken from a human donor in a cohort sampled during active COVID-19. Material for sequencing was peripheral blood.

CDR3 in amino acids: CARGDSLPWGANVLTF. The CDR3 bases are TGTGCTAGAGGGGACAGCCTACCTTGGGGGGCCAACGTCCTGACTTTC. This rearrangement joins TRBV7-7 to TRBJ2-6, with TRBD1 matching 7 bases. This CDR3 has 16 amino acids. CDR1 and CDR2 from the germline V gene are SSHAT and FNYEAQ (reference sequence).